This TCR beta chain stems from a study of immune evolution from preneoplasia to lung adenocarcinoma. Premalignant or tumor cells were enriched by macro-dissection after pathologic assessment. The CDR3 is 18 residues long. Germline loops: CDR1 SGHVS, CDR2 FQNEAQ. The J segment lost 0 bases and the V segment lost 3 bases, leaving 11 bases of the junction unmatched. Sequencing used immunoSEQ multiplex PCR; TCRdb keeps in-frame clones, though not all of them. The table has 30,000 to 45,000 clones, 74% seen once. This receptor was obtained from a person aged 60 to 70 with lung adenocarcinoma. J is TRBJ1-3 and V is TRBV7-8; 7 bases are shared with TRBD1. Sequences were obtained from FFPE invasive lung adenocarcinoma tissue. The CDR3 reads CASSLPQGEVTSGNTIYF. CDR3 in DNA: TGTGCCAGCAGCTTGCCTCAGGGGGAGGTCACCTCTGGAAACACCATATATTTT.